What follows are 2 T cell receptor beta chains derived from one specimen sequenced in a study of CD8 T cells in ankylosing spondylitis. In TCRdb, the 5' RACE reads were re-called with MiXCR into one record per CDR3 protein. In the table there are 200,000 to 300,000 distinct CDR3 sequences, roughly a third of which are singletons. The sequenced material came from blood, either unsorted or a sorted T cell fraction (not recorded which). The origin of the receptors is a male donor with ankylosing spondylitis or in good health (not recorded which).

The gene calls are TRBV20-1 and TRBJ2-1; D might be TRBD2 (6 bases). The CDR3 is 14 residues long. From germline, CDR1 is DFQATT and CDR2 SNEGSKA (reference sequence). The V end lost 5 bases, the J end lost 0 bases, and 11 bases lay between the germline ends. In DNA, the CDR3 is TGCAGTGCTGGTCGGGGGAGCTCCTACAATGAGCAGTTCTTC. Protein sequence: CSAGRGSSYNEQFF.

This clonotype was detected only a few times. This chain links TRBV7-2 with TRBJ2-3, with D possibly TRBD2 on 6 matching bases. The CDR3 is 16 residues long. V was shortened by 2 bases and J by 3 bases, with 15 bases between the two germline ends. Germline loops: CDR1 SGHTA, CDR2 FQGNSA. This CDR3 reads CASSLRRLDSTDTQYF. Written as DNA, the CDR3 is TGTGCCAGCAGCTTACGCCGACTAGATAGTACAGATACGCAGTATTTT.